The present T cell receptor (beta chain) was sequenced within a study of blood T cell repertoires in COVID-19. This clone was observed a few times. The length of the CDR3 is 15 residues. Authors' analysis steps: Estimated nucleated cell counts came from reference gene primer amplification. Here immunoSEQ multiplex PCR was the method, and the copy in TCRdb shows in-frame clones only, minus some. The DNA was the basis for D and trimming; V, J and clone size are from that table. The sample lists about 440,000 clones; around 89% were seen once. Material: peripheral blood. The chain joins TRBV21-1 to TRBJ1-6; the D call TRBD1 from the table was never checked on the DNA. TRBV21-1 is termed a pseudogene. The sequence derives from a woman aged 50 to 60 with COVID-19, enrolled during active disease. The CDR3 sequence: CANNRDRDANSPLHF. CDR3 nucleotide sequence: TGTGCCAATAACCGGGACAGGGACGCGAATTCACCCCTCCACTTT.